A selection of T cell receptor beta chains follows, all from one sample in a study of blood T cell repertoires in COVID-19. Sequencing was performed with immunoSEQ multiplex PCR; in TCRdb, only in-frame clones are kept and a portion is missing. The data show 130,000 to 150,000 clones, roughly 83% seen once. The specimen was PBMCs or T cells enriched from blood (not recorded which). These receptors were collected from a man in his forties or fifties who had recovered from COVID-19. CDR3s include the opening cysteine and the closing phenylalanine or tryptophan. The D gene is left open where the match is weak. For some rows the clone size is stated as once, few or many, or as a class when expanded; others skip it.

D gene | J gene | clone size | V gene | CDR3 DNA | CDR3 protein
- | TRBJ1-2 | - | TRBV18 | TGTGCCAGCTCACCACCGACAGGTTCGGGCTACACCTTC | CASSPPTGSGYTF
TRBD1 | TRBJ1-4 | - | TRBV7-2 | TGTGCCAGCAGCCAACGTGGGGGACAGGAGGAAAAACTGTTTTTT | CASSQRGGQEEKLFF
- | TRBJ1-5 | - | TRBV18 | TGTGCCAGCTCCCCCGCCGGGACAATGGGGAATCAGCCCCAGCATTTT | CASSPAGTMGNQPQHF
- | TRBJ1-2 | few | TRBV10-3 | TGTGCCATCCGGCGGGCCTATGGCTACACCTTC | CAIRRAYGYTF
TRBD1 | TRBJ1-2 | - | TRBV7-2 | TGTGCCAGGAACGAACCGGGACAGAACTATGGCTACACCTTC | CARNEPGQNYGYTF
TRBD1 | TRBJ1-2 | - | TRBV15 | TGTGCCACCCAGGGGGTAGACTATGGCTACACCTTC | CATQGVDYGYTF
TRBD1 | TRBJ1-5 | - | TRBV2 | TGTGCCAGCAGAGACGGGACAGGGGGCAATCAGCCCCAGCATTTT | CASRDGTGGNQPQHF
- | TRBJ2-1 | - | TRBV28 | TGTGCCAGCAGTTTACCGGGGGAAACCTACAATGAGCAGTTCTTC | CASSLPGETYNEQFF
TRBD2 | TRBJ2-3 | - | TRBV7-9 | TGTGCCAGCAGCTTAGCGGCCAGCGGGATCACAGATACGCAGTATTTT | CASSLAASGITDTQYF
- | TRBJ1-3 | - | TRBV27 | TGTGCCAGCAGTTCAGGCTCTGGAAACACCATATATTTT | CASSSGSGNTIYF
- | TRBJ2-2 | - | TRBV24-1 | TGTGCCACCAGTCAGGGGACCGACACCGGGGAGCTGTTTTTT | CATSQGTDTGELFF
- | TRBJ2-5 | - | TRBV30 | TGTGCCCTTGCGGGGTATCAAGAGACCCAGTACTTC | CALAGYQETQYF
TRBD2 | TRBJ2-1 | - | TRBV27 | TGTGCCAGCAGTTTGAGCGGGGGGGCGTGGAATGAGCAGTTCTTC | CASSLSGGAWNEQFF
- | TRBJ2-7 | few | TRBV7-2 | TGTGCCAGCAGCTTAGGGGCAGACTACGAGCAGTACTTC | CASSLGADYEQYF
TRBD1 | TRBJ1-2 | - | TRBV6-2/TRBV6-3 | TGTGCCAGCAGCCAAACTGCGGGACAGGGGGCCTGGGGCTACACCTTC | CASSQTAGQGAWGYTF
TRBD1 | TRBJ1-6 | once | TRBV6-5 | TGTGCCAGCAGGGACAGGCAGGTCTTTAATTCACCCCTCCACTTT | CASRDRQVFNSPLHF
TRBD2 | TRBJ2-1 | - | TRBV7-2 | TGTGCCAGCAGCTCAGAGCGGGGGCGTCTCTACAATGAGCAGTTCTTC | CASSSERGRLYNEQFF
TRBD2 | TRBJ2-1 | - | TRBV3-1/TRBV3-2 | TGTGCCAGCAGCCTTCCGGCTAGCGGGGGCCTCTACAATGAGCAGTTCTTC | CASSLPASGGLYNEQFF
TRBD1 | TRBJ2-5 | - | TRBV11-2 | TGTGCCAGCAGCTTATTGCCCGGGACAGGGTTACGGGAGACCCAGTACTTC | CASSLLPGTGLRETQYF
TRBD2 | TRBJ2-5 | - | TRBV7-2 | TGTGCCAGCAGCTTAGGGAGCGGGGAGACGAAGACCCAGTACTTC | CASSLGSGETKTQYF
- | TRBJ1-1 | few | TRBV18 | TGTGCCAGCCGTATGGGACAGAACACTGAAGCTTTCTTT | CASRMGQNTEAFF
- | TRBJ1-2 | - | TRBV19 | TGTGCCAGTAGTCCTCCCCGGACAGAGAACTATGGCTACACCTTC | CASSPPRTENYGYTF
TRBD1 | TRBJ1-4 | - | TRBV3-1/TRBV3-2 | TGTGCCAGCAGCCAGTTAGGAACGGGACAGGGAGATGAAAAACTGTTTTTT | CASSQLGTGQGDEKLFF
- | TRBJ1-4 | - | TRBV5-1 | TGCGCCAGCAGCTTTGGCAGCGGCGAAAAACTGTTTTTT | CASSFGSGEKLFF
- | TRBJ2-1 | - | TRBV6-5 | TGTGCCAGCGCGGTTATCAATCCCTACAATGAGCAGTTCTTC | CASAVINPYNEQFF
- | TRBJ2-6 | - | TRBV9 | TGTGCCAGCAGCGTAGCTACGCAGGACACTGGGGCCAACGTCCTGACTTTC | CASSVATQDTGANVLTF
- | TRBJ2-3 | - | TRBV7-3 | TGTGCCAGCGGAGCCGGTGGGGGGTATTCGGATACGCAGTATTTT | CASGAGGGYSDTQYF
- | TRBJ2-5 | - | TRBV24-1 | TGTGCCACCAGTGATTTCTCCCGGGAAGCAGAGACCCAGTACTTC | CATSDFSREAETQYF
- | TRBJ2-3 | once | TRBV6-2/TRBV6-3 | TGTGCCAGCAGTTACTCCAAATCCGATACGCAGTATTTT | CASSYSKSDTQYF
TRBD1 | TRBJ1-6 | - | TRBV5-5 | TGTGCCAGCAGCCCGACAGGGACGATCCTAAATTCACCCCTCCACTTT | CASSPTGTILNSPLHF
TRBD2 | TRBJ2-1 | - | TRBV7-3 | TGTGCCAGCAGCAGACTAGCGGGAGACAATGAGCAGTTCTTC | CASSRLAGDNEQFF
- | TRBJ1-2 | - | TRBV28 | TGTGCCAGCAGTACGACAGGAGCTAACTATGGCTACACCTTC | CASSTTGANYGYTF
- | TRBJ1-2 | few | TRBV5-4 | TGTGCCAGCAGCCATTGGCAGGGATATGGCTACACCTTC | CASSHWQGYGYTF
TRBD1 | TRBJ2-1 | - | TRBV7-3 | TGTGCCAGCAGCTTAACCTCGGGACAGGCCTACAATGAGCAGTTCTTC | CASSLTSGQAYNEQFF
- | TRBJ1-5 | - | TRBV27 | TGTGCCAGCAGTGTAACCAGGGGACTAGGGGTGGGGCCCCAGCATTTT | CASSVTRGLGVGPQHF
- | TRBJ1-4 | - | TRBV5-1 | TGCGCCAGCAGCTTGGGTCAGGGGCTGGAGAATGAAAAACTGTTTTTT | CASSLGQGLENEKLFF
- | TRBJ1-6 | - | TRBV19 | TGTGCCAGTAGTCCCGGGACAAATGGAAGGGGTTCACCCCTCCACTTT | CASSPGTNGRGSPLHF
TRBD2 | TRBJ2-1 | once | TRBV27 | TGTGCCAGCTACCCGATAGTTAGCGGGGGGGCCCACAATGAGCAGTTCTTC | CASYPIVSGGAHNEQFF
- | TRBJ2-5 | - | TRBV25-1 | TGTGCCAGCAGTGATCAATGGGCGGGCCAGTACTTC | CASSDQWAGQYF
- | TRBJ1-3 | few | TRBV6-1 | TGTGCCAGCAGTGATCCGACAGGTGGAAACACCATATATTTT | CASSDPTGGNTIYF
TRBD1 | TRBJ1-6 | - | TRBV5-4 | TGTGCCAGCAGCTTAACAGGGGGATCCTATAATTCACCCCTCCACTTT | CASSLTGGSYNSPLHF
- | TRBJ1-5 | - | TRBV27 | TGTGCCAGCAGTTTAGCAACCGGTAGCAATCAGCCCCAGCATTTT | CASSLATGSNQPQHF
TRBD2 | TRBJ2-2 | once | TRBV24-1 | TGTGCCACCAGTGAGGGGGGGAAGAACACCGGGGAGCTGTTTTTT | CATSEGGKNTGELFF
- | TRBJ1-2 | - | TRBV9 | TGTGCCAGCAGCGTAGGACAGACCTATGGCTACACCTTC | CASSVGQTYGYTF
TRBD1 | TRBJ1-1 | - | TRBV2 | TGTGCCAGCAGGAGGGGAGGGACAGGGGGGAACACTGAAGCTTTCTTT | CASRRGGTGGNTEAFF
TRBD1 | TRBJ1-5 | - | TRBV19 | TGTGCCAGTAGTGCTGAGGGACAGGCGAATCAGCCCCAGCATTTT | CASSAEGQANQPQHF
- | TRBJ1-1 | - | TRBV4-3 | TGCGCCAGCAGCCGAGGACAGTCGAACACTGAAGCTTTCTTT | CASSRGQSNTEAFF
- | TRBJ2-4 | - | TRBV5-4 | TGTGCCAGCAGCCCCAGTTGGGACATAGCCAAAAACATTCAGTACTTC | CASSPSWDIAKNIQYF
- | TRBJ2-7 | - | TRBV10-3 | TGTGCCATCGCCCCAGGGTCCTACGAGCAGTACTTC | CAIAPGSYEQYF
- | TRBJ2-5 | - | TRBV19 | TGTGCCAGCGCGGGGTCCCTGATGGAGACCCAGTACTTC | CASAGSLMETQYF
- | TRBJ1-1 | - | TRBV7-9 | TGTGCCAGCAGCCGACAGATGAACACTGAAGCTTTCTTT | CASSRQMNTEAFF
TRBD1 | TRBJ1-2 | - | TRBV19 | TGTGCCAGTATTTCTGGACAGGGGACAAGGACCTTC | CASISGQGTRTF
- | TRBJ2-2 | - | TRBV5-1 | TGCGCCAGCAGCTTGGCCTTCGACACGGGGGCCGGGGAGCTGTTTTTT | CASSLAFDTGAGELFF
TRBD1 | TRBJ2-7 | - | TRBV10-2 | TGCGCCAGCAGTCCCGCGGCTCGGACAGGGGGCTACGAGCAGTACTTC | CASSPAARTGGYEQYF
TRBD2 | TRBJ2-1 | - | TRBV4-3 | TGCGCCAGCAGCCAAGTAGCGGGGGGGCCATGGTCCTACAATGAGCAGTTCTTC | CASSQVAGGPWSYNEQFF
TRBD1 | TRBJ1-2 | - | TRBV23-1 | TGCGCCACTAAGTACCGGGACAGGGACGATTATGGCTACACCTTC | CATKYRDRDDYGYTF
- | TRBJ1-1 | - | TRBV28 | TGTGCCAGCAGTTTCGCGGGTTTGAACACTGAAGCTTTCTTT | CASSFAGLNTEAFF
- | TRBJ2-5 | - | TRBV29-1 | TGCAGCGTTGTTCAGGACCAAGAGACCCAGTACTTC | CSVVQDQETQYF
- | TRBJ1-3 | - | TRBV2 | TGTGCCAGCAGTGAAGACTTAGTCTCTGGAAACACCATATATTTT | CASSEDLVSGNTIYF
TRBD1 | TRBJ2-3 | many | TRBV4-3 | TGCGCCAGCAGCCAGGATCTACAGGGGGCGCGTGGCACAGATACGCAGTATTTT | CASSQDLQGARGTDTQYF